This T cell receptor (beta chain) was captured in a study of beta chain features in type 1 diabetes. The germline gives CDR1 SGHTA, CDR2 FQGNSA. The CDR3 runs 13 residues. V lost 4 bases, J lost 4 bases, and 8 bases lay in between. General observations from the study: Patients with type 1 diabetes showed fewer VDJ junction insertions and more deletions.

Investigators reverse transcribed all isolated RNA, so they sequenced expressed TCRB transcripts. Only in-frame clones appear in the TCRdb table, and some are missing; sequencing was by immunoSEQ multiplex PCR. Found here are hundreds of thousands of clones, roughly 11% of them singletons; the top ten hold around 0.05%. To note about this clone: The antigen is unknown.

Sequenced material: naive CD4+ T cells from blood. The V gene is TRBV7-2, the J gene TRBJ2-1, with TRBD1 as a possible D gene (5 bases). This TCR derives from a woman younger than 35 in good health. CDR3 bases: TGTGCCAGCAGCTCACACAGGTACAATGAGCAGTTCTTC. It is translated as CASSSHRYNEQFF.